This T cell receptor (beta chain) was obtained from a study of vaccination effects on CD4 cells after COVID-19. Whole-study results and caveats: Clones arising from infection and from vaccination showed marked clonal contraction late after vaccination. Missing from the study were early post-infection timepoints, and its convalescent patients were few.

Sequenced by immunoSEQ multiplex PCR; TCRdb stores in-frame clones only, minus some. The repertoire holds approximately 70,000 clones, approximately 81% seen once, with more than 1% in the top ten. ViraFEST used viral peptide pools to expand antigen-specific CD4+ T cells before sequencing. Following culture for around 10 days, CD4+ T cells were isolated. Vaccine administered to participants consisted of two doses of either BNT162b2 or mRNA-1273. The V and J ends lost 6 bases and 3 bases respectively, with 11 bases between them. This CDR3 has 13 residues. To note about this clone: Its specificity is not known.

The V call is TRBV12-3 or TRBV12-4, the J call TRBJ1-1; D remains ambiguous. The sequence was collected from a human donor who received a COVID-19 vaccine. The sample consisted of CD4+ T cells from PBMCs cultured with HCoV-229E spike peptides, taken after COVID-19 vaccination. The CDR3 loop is CASRLDGYTEAFF. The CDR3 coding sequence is TGTGCCAGCAGGCTGGACGGTTACACTGAAGCTTTCTTT.